This T cell receptor beta chain comes out of a study of blood T cell repertoires in COVID-19. On the study more broadly: COVID-19 samples from acute and convalescent phases originated in the United States, Italy and Spain. In each case, the material was cDNA or gDNA derived from T cells, B-cell-depleted T cells, or PBMCs.

Recovered status applied to Cohort 3 donors who had two consecutive negative PCRs. It also applied to those with clearance or with symptom resolution. The CDR3 extends over 14 amino acids. Trimming cost V 6 bases and J 4 bases, with 15 bases left between them. Germline V CDR1 and CDR2: SNHLY, FYNNEI. Authors' methods: Reference gene primer amplification gave estimated nucleated cell counts. Libraries were prepared by immunoSEQ multiplex PCR; TCRdb keeps only in-frame clonotypes and omits some of them. D and trimming come from the DNA, and the V and J calls and clone size come from that table. In the table there are 250,000 to 350,000 clones, around 90% of which are singletons.

Sequencing was performed on PBMCs or T cells enriched from blood (not recorded which). The sequence derives from a woman aged 30 to 39 who had recovered from COVID-19. The rearrangement links TRBV2 to TRBJ2-5; tentative D call: TRBD2 (7 bases). The CDR3 region has the DNA TGTGCCAGCAGGAAGGGGGGAGGGTCAGAGACCCAGTACTTC. This encodes CASRKGGGSETQYF.